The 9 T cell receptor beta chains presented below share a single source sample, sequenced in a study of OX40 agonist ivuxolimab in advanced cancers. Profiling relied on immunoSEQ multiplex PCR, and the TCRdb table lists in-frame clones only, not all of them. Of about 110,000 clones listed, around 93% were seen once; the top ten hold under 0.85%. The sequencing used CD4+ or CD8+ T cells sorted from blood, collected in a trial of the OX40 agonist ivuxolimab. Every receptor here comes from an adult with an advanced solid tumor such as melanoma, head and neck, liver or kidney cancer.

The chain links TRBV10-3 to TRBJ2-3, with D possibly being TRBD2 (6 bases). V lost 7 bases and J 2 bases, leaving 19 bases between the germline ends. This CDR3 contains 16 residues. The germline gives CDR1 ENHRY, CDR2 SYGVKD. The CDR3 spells CAIKSIAAAFTDTQYF. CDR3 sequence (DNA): TGTGCCATCAAGTCAATAGCGGCCGCCTTCACAGATACGCAGTATTTT.

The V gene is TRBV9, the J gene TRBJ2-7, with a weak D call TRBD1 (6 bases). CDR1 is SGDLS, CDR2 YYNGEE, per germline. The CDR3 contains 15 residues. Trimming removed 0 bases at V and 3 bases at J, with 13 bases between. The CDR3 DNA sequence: TGTGCCAGCAGCGTAGGTGGTGCAGGGGTCTACGAGCAGTACTTC. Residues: CASSVGGAGVYEQYF.

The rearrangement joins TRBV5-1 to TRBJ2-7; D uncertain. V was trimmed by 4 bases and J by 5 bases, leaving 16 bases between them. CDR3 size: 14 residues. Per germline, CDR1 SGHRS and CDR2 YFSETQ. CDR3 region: CASSLSLAAHEQYF. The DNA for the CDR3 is TGCGCCAGCAGCCTCTCCCTCGCTGCTCACGAGCAGTACTTC.

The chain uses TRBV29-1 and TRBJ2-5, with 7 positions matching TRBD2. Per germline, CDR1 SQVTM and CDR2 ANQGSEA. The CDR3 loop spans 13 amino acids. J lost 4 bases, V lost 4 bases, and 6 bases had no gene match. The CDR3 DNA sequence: TGCAGCGTTGTTTGGGGGGGAGTAGAGACCCAGTACTTC. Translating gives CSVVWGGVETQYF.

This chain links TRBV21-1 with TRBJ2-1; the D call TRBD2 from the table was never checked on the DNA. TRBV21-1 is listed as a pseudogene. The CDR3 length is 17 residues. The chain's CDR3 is CASSTRTSGGAGTEQFF. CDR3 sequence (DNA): TGTGCCAGCAGTACCCGGACTAGCGGGGGGGCAGGTACTGAGCAGTTCTTC.

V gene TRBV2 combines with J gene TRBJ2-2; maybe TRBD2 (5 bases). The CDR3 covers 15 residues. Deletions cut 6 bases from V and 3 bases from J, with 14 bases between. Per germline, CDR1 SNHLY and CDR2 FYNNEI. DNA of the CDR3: TGTGCCAGCAGATTAGGTGTTAGCGACACCGGGGAGCTGTTTTTT. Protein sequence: CASRLGVSDTGELFF.

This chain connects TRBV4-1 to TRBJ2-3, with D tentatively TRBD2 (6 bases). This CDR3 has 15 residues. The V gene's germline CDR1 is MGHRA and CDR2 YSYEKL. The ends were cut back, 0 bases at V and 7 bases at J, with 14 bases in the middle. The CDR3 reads CASSQELGGLHTQYF. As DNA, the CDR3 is TGCGCCAGCAGCCAAGAACTCGGCGGACTACATACGCAGTATTTT.

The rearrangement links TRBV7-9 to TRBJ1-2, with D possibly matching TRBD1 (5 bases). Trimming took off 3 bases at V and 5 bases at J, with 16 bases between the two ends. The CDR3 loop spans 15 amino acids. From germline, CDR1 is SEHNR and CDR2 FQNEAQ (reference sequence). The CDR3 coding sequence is TGTGCCAGCAGCTTCGGGCCTGGACAAGGATATGGCTACACCTTC. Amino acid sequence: CASSFGPGQGYGYTF.

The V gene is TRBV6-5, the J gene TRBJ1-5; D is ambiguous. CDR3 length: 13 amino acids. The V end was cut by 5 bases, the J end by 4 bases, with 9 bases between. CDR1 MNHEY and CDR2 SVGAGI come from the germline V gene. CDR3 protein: CASSPRPNQPQHF. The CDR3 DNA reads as TGTGCCAGCAGTCCCCGACCTAATCAGCCCCAGCATTTT.